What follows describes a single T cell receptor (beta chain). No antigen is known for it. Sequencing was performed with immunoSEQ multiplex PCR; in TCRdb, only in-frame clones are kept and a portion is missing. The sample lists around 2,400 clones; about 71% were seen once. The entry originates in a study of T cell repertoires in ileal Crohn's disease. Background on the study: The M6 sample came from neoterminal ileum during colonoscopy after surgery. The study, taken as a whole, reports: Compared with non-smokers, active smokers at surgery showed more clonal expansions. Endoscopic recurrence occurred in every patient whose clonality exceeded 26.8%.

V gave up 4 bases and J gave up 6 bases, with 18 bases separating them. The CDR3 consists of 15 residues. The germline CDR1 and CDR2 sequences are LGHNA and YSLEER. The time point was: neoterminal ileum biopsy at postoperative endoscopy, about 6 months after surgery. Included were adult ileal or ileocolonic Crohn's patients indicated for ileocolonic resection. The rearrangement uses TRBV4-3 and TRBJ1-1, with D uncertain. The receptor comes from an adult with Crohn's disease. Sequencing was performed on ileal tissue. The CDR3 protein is CASSPTGLRMSEAFF. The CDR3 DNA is TGCGCCAGCAGCCCAACGGGGTTGAGGATGTCTGAAGCTTTCTTT.